The source of this TCR beta chain is a study of T cells after yellow fever vaccination. Study outcomes and limitations: The study noted that FACS-sorted repertoires could contain abundant clonotypes contaminating from the bulk population. A weaker but faster secondary response was observed, peaking on day 5 versus 15.

Template switching with 5'RACE generated the TCR cDNA and added a universal primer site and UMIs. TCRdb ran MiXCR on the 5' RACE reads and lists one entry per CDR3 protein. The repertoire holds approximately 6,300 distinct CDR3 sequences, with about 6.5% as singletons. This CDR3 is 15 amino acids long. Trimming removed 4 bases at V and 5 bases at J, with 17 bases between. Germline lookup yields CDR1 MGHRA and CDR2 YSYEKL. This clonotype was recorded at least ten times. The sample here was PBMCs, either bulk or a sorted T-cell subset (CD4+, CD8+, memory, or dextramer-sorted; not recorded which), taken roughly 14 days after the first yellow fever vaccination. The TCR comes from a young man who received the YFV17D yellow fever vaccine. This rearrangement joins TRBV4-1 to TRBJ2-5; tentative D call: TRBD1 (6 bases). The DNA for the CDR3 is TGCGCCAGCAGCCCCATTCAGGGGCCCTGGGAGACCCAGTACTTC. Amino acid sequence: CASSPIQGPWETQYF.